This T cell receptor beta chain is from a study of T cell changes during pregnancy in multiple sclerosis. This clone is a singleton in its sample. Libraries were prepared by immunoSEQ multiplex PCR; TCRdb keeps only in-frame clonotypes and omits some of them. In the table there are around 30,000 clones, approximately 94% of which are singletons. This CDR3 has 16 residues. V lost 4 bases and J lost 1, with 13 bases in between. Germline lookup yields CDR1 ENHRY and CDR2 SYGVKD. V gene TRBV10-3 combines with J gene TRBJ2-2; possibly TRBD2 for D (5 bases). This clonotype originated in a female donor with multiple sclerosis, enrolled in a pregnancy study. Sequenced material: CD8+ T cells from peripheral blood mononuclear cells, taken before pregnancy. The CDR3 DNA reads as TGTGCCATCAGTGGTATGGGAGCGGAGAACACCGGGGAGCTGTTTTTT. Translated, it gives CAISGMGAENTGELFF.